This T cell receptor beta chain was retrieved from a study of shared clonotypes between healthy human individuals. Participating donors were healthy, HIV-negative adults free of recent acute infections or vaccinations. A remark on this clone: The antigen is undetermined.

Sequencing used immunoSEQ multiplex PCR; TCRdb keeps in-frame clones, though not all of them. Of about 490,000 clones detected, about 82% appear once; the ten largest clones hold 10% to 15%. Broader study findings: Sampling covered blood only; tissue repertoires likely differ.

Germline loops: CDR1 LNHDA, CDR2 SQIVND (reference sequence). There are 17 residues in the CDR3. The V and J ends lost 6 bases and 6 bases, in that order; junction bases with no gene match: 13. Specimen: PBMCs. This TCR came from a woman in her thirties or forties in good health. Some clones in this sample may be carry-over from other donors' samples. The chain employs TRBV19 and TRBJ2-1, with 11 nucleotides matching TRBD2. As DNA, the CDR3 is TGTGCCAGTAGACCTACAGGTACTAGCGGGAGACCCAATGAGCAGTTCTTC. Encoded protein: CASRPTGTSGRPNEQFF. The full variable domain, completed using reference TRBV19 and TRBJ2-1, is DGGITQSPKYLFRKEGQNVTLSCEQNLNHDAMYWYRQDPGQGLRLIYYSQIVNDFQKGDIAEGYSVSREKKESFPLTVTSAQKNPTAFYLCASRPTGTSGRPNEQFFGPGTRLTVL.